Below are 26 T cell receptor beta chains sequenced from a single sample in a study of cytomegalovirus exposure and HLA in healthy donors. Libraries were prepared by immunoSEQ multiplex PCR; TCRdb keeps only in-frame clonotypes and omits some of them. This repertoire shows some 84,000 clones, roughly 93% found once; its top ten account for less than 2.5%. The sequencing sample was made of PBMCs. The receptors stem from a man between 25 and 39 years old in good health and CMV-seronegative.

This sequence joins TRBV28 and TRBJ1-2; D is undetermined. The length of the CDR3 is 10 residues. CDR1 MDHEN and CDR2 SYDVKM come from the germline V gene. Trimming stripped 5 bases from V and 5 bases from J, with 3 bases between. The CDR3 DNA sequence: TGTGCCAGCAGTCTATATGGCTACACCTTC. It translates to CASSLYGYTF.

This rearrangement joins TRBV6-1 to TRBJ2-1; 9 bases are shared with TRBD1. CDR1 and CDR2 from the germline V gene are MNHNS and SASEGT. V shed 7 bases, J shed 14 bases, and the junction held 12 bases outside the gene matches. CDR3 length equals 13 residues. Here the CDR3 DNA reads TGTGCCAGCACAGTTAGGACAGGGGAAGGGGAGTTCTTC. Its protein product is CASTVRTGEGEFF.

This chain uses TRBV7-9 with TRBJ2-7; no clear D gene. Germline assignment: CDR1 SEHNR and CDR2 FQNEAQ (reference sequence). With 8 bases removed from V and 2 bases from J, the gap between germline ends came to 16 bases. CDR3 length equals 14 residues. CDR3 in amino acids: CASGNHATPYEQYF. The CDR3 DNA sequence: TGTGCCAGCGGCAACCACGCCACGCCCTACGAGCAGTACTTC.

The sample holds one count of this clone. The chain recombines TRBV18 with TRBJ2-3, with 9 bases matching TRBD2. The CDR3 length is 16 residues. The V segment lost 4 bases and the J segment 0 bases; nucleotides outside the gene matches: 5. CDR1 and CDR2 from the germline V gene are KGHSH and LQKENI. The CDR3 loop is CASSLLAGESTDTQYF. In DNA form, the CDR3 reads TGTGCCAGCTCACTTTTAGCGGGGGAGAGCACAGATACGCAGTATTTT.

V usage is TRBV2 and J usage is TRBJ2-7; maybe TRBD2 (6 bases). The germline V and J ends were trimmed by 6 bases and 0 bases, with 18 bases remaining between them. There are 16 residues in the CDR3. Germline V CDR1 and CDR2: SNHLY, FYNNEI. The CDR3 spells CASSGGRGLTSYEQYF. For the CDR3, the DNA is TGTGCCAGCAGCGGAGGGCGTGGACTAACCTCCTACGAGCAGTACTTC.

This chain uses TRBV11-1 with TRBJ1-1; D remains unclear. The CDR3 spans 14 residues. Trimming took off 4 bases at V and 4 bases at J, with 13 bases between the two ends. Germline CDR1 and CDR2: SGHAT and FQDESV (reference sequence). The CDR3, as DNA: TGTGCCAGCAGCTCGGGAGGTTGGGGCACTGAAGCTTTCTTT. Its translation is CASSSGGWGTEAFF.

The chain carries TRBV2 and TRBJ2-4; TRBD1 is a possible D gene (6 bases). V was clipped by 3 bases and J by 9 bases, with 21 bases between them. CDR1 is SNHLY and CDR2 is FYNNEI in the germline V gene. CDR3 size: 16 residues. The CDR3 nucleotides read TGTGCCAGCAGTGACTCCGTTGGTCCAGGGGTGGGCATTCAGTACTTC. Its protein is CASSDSVGPGVGIQYF.

This clone is medium-sized. The chain uses TRBV27 and TRBJ1-1, with 8 bases matching TRBD1. This CDR3 has 15 amino acids. Trimming took 4 bases from V and 4 from J; bases not matched to a gene: 8. Germline V gene lookup returns CDR1 MNHEY and CDR2 SMNVEV (reference sequence). Written as DNA, the CDR3 is TGTGCCAGCAGTTCGGTGACAGGGGTGACCACTGAAGCTTTCTTT. Translating it yields CASSSVTGVTTEAFF.

V is TRBV18 and J is TRBJ2-7; D may be TRBD1 (6 bases). The germline V and J ends were trimmed by 3 bases and 1 base, with 10 bases remaining between them. Germline CDR1 KGHSH, CDR2 LQKENI. The CDR3 has 14 amino acids. The CDR3 loop is CASSPGQFSYEQYF. CDR3 nucleotide sequence: TGTGCCAGCTCACCGGGACAATTTTCCTACGAGCAGTACTTC. Full variable domain (outside the CDR3, taken from reference TRBV18 and TRBJ2-7): NAGVMQNPRHLVRRRGQEARLRCSPMKGHSHVYWYRQLPEEGLKFMVYLQKENIIDESGMPKERFSAEFPKEGPSILRIQQVVRGDSAAYFCASSPGQFSYEQYFGPGTRLTVT.

CDR3 sequence: CASSLWGQGAGETQYF. CDR3 DNA sequence: TGTGCCAGCAGCTTATGGGGACAGGGGGCCGGGGAGACCCAGTACTTC. The chain has TRBV7-3 and TRBJ2-5; 12 nucleotides agree with TRBD1. Germline loops: CDR1 SGHTA, CDR2 FQGTGA. The CDR3 loop spans 16 amino acids. V dropped 2 bases and J dropped 5; count of bases not matched to a gene: 6.

The rearrangement joins TRBV5-1 to TRBJ2-1, with D perhaps TRBD2 (6 bases). Germline V CDR1 and CDR2: SGHRS, YFSETQ. V dropped 2 bases and J dropped 5 bases, with 14 bases sitting between them. This CDR3 has 15 amino acids. The CDR3, as DNA: TGCGCCAGCAGCTTCGGCCTAGCGAACCACAATGAGCAGTTCTTC. This gives the protein CASSFGLANHNEQFF.

The chain recombines TRBV29-1 with TRBJ1-1; no reliable D call. Trimming left V 2 bases short and J 1 base short, with 14 bases between. This CDR3 comprises 15 residues. Germline V gene data show CDR1 as SQVTM and CDR2 as ANQGSEA. DNA of the CDR3: TGCAGCGTTGAACGGGAGAGCCGATCGAACACTGAAGCTTTCTTT. It yields the protein CSVERESRSNTEAFF. The full variable domain, with the rest looked up from reference TRBV29-1 and TRBJ1-1, is SAVISQKPSRDICQRGTSLTIQCQVDSQVTMMFWYRQQPGQSLTLIATANQGSEATYESGFVIDKFPISRPNLTFSTLTVSNMSPEDSSIYLCSVERESRSNTEAFFGQGTRLTVV.

V gene TRBV28 combines with J gene TRBJ2-1; 8 bases agree with TRBD2. Germline lookup yields CDR1 MDHEN and CDR2 SYDVKM. This CDR3 has 14 residues. V was pared by 5 bases and J by 5 bases, with 5 bases of the junction left unmatched. The CDR3 sequence is CASSLSGADNEQFF. The CDR3 nucleotides read TGTGCCAGCAGTCTTAGCGGGGCAGACAATGAGCAGTTCTTC.

This clone was picked up one time. Germline and junction disagree at one end, which may indicate a read error. The chain links TRBV20-1 to TRBJ1-2; no clear D. CDR3 length: 11 amino acids. The V gene's germline CDR1 is DFQATT and CDR2 SNEGSKA (reference sequence). The CDR3 DNA reads TGCAGTGCTAGAGAGACTACCGACCCATCATTC. This sequence encodes CSARETTDPSF.

The genes are TRBV7-9 and TRBJ2-7, with D perhaps TRBD1 (6 bases). Trimming took off 8 bases at V and 4 bases at J, with 15 bases between the two ends. Germline assignment: CDR1 SEHNR and CDR2 FQNEAQ (reference sequence). The CDR3 runs 13 residues. The CDR3 loop is CASRSQGHYEQYF. As DNA, the CDR3 is TGTGCCAGCCGCTCTCAGGGGCATTACGAGCAGTACTTC.

The rearrangement uses TRBV28 and TRBJ2-5, with TRBD1 identical over 9 bases. With V trimmed by 7 bases and J by 5 bases, 8 bases remained unmatched. CDR1 is MDHEN, CDR2 SYDVKM, per germline. This CDR3 region has 14 residues. CDR3 loop: CASIGQGFWETQYF. CDR3 DNA: TGTGCCAGCATTGGACAGGGGTTCTGGGAGACCCAGTACTTC.

The rearrangement uses TRBV11-2 and TRBJ2-3, with 10 nucleotides matching TRBD2. The germline V gene encodes CDR1 SGHAT and CDR2 FQNNGV. V lost 5 bases and J lost 1; bases outside the gene matches: 6. The CDR3 is made up of 16 amino acids. Here the CDR3 DNA reads TGTGCCAGCAGCGCACTCCTAGCGGGGGGCACAGATACGCAGTATTTT. Protein: CASSALLAGGTDTQYF.

J is TRBJ2-7 and V is TRBV28, with 9 bases fitting TRBD1. This CDR3 spans 14 amino acids. Germline assignment: CDR1 MDHEN and CDR2 SYDVKM. V lost 0 bases to trimming and J lost 4 bases; unmatched junction nucleotides: 1. The CDR3 nucleotides read TGTGCCAGCAGTTTATGGGACAGGGGTTACGAGCAGTACTTC. It is translated as CASSLWDRGYEQYF.

This clone was counted a few times. This sequence joins TRBV5-1 and TRBJ2-5, with D hard to call. The CDR3 is made up of 15 amino acids. Germline-derived CDR1 and CDR2 are SGHRS and YFSETQ. V shed 1 base and J shed 0 bases, with 10 bases lying between them. CDR3 amino acids: CASSLSVTYQETQYF. The DNA for the CDR3 is TGCGCCAGCAGCTTGTCAGTGACATACCAAGAGACCCAGTACTTC.

The genes are TRBV5-1 and TRBJ1-1, with 11 bases that match TRBD1. The CDR3 totals 15 residues. The V gene's germline CDR1 is SGHRS and CDR2 YFSETQ. Trimming took 3 bases from V and 0 from J; bases not matched to a gene: 1. CDR3 amino acids: CASSWGQGVNTEAFF. As DNA, the CDR3 is TGCGCCAGCAGCTGGGGACAGGGGGTGAACACTGAAGCTTTCTTT. The full variable domain, its missing parts supplied by reference TRBV5-1 and TRBJ1-1, is KAGVTQTPRYLIKTRGQQVTLSCSPISGHRSVSWYQQTPGQGLQFLFEYFSETQRNKGNFPGRFSGRQFSNSRSEMNVSTLELGDSALYLCASSWGQGVNTEAFFGQGTRLTVV.

The gene calls are TRBV27 and TRBJ1-1; 10 nucleotides line up with TRBD1. This CDR3 contains 16 residues. The trim removed 6 bases at V and 6 bases at J, leaving 13 bases unmatched. Per the germline V gene, CDR1 is MNHEY and CDR2 is SMNVEV (reference sequence). The CDR3 DNA follows: TGTGCCAGCAGCAGTTTTTCCCCGGGGACAGGGGCTGAAGCTTTCTTT. This sequence encodes CASSSFSPGTGAEAFF.

CDR3 loop: CASSQGPGDPYEQYF. The CDR3 DNA is TGCGCCAGCAGCCAAGGCCCAGGGGACCCCTACGAGCAGTACTTC. The chain uses TRBV4-1 and TRBJ2-7; D may be TRBD1 (6 bases). Trimming left V 1 base short and J 2 bases short, with 12 bases between. The CDR3 consists of 15 residues. Looked up from germline, CDR1 is MGHRA and CDR2 is YSYEKL.

This chain joins TRBV2 and TRBJ2-7; perhaps TRBD2 as D (5 bases). Trimming left V 6 bases short and J 7 bases short, with 25 bases between. Germline V lookup: CDR1 SNHLY, CDR2 FYNNEI. The CDR3 is 16 residues long. CDR3 sequence reads: CASRISGTQASGEQYF. As DNA, the CDR3 is TGTGCCAGCAGAATTTCAGGCACCCAAGCATCGGGGGAGCAGTACTTC.

The CDR3 reads CASRGGIGGLNTEAFF. The CDR3 DNA sequence: TGTGCCAGCAGAGGGGGCATAGGCGGACTGAACACTGAAGCTTTCTTT. The chain links TRBV2 to TRBJ1-1; TRBD1 agrees at 7 bases. Trimming cost V 6 bases and J 0 bases; bases outside gene matches: 10. Germline loops: CDR1 SNHLY, CDR2 FYNNEI. CDR3 length: 16 amino acids.

The chain joins TRBV28 to TRBJ1-2; no clear D gene. Looked up from germline, CDR1 is MDHEN and CDR2 is SYDVKM. This CDR3 has 12 amino acids. V shed 2 bases and J shed 10 bases, with 11 bases lying between them. CDR3 nucleotides: TGTGCCAGCAGTTTAGAGGGTAGTGCCTACACCTTC. Amino acid sequence: CASSLEGSAYTF.

In its sample, this clone was seen once. This sequence joins TRBV6-5 and TRBJ1-1; D possibly corresponds to TRBD1 (6 bases). Trimming shortened V by 8 bases and J by 1 base, and 17 bases separated the two germline ends. The CDR3 runs 15 residues. The germline gives CDR1 MNHEY, CDR2 SVGAGI. As DNA, the CDR3 is TGTGCCAGCTGCTCCCGGACAGTCCGGAACACTGAAGCTTTCTTT. Translating it yields CASCSRTVRNTEAFF.